This TCR beta chain came from a study of blood T cell repertoires in COVID-19. The overall study: Spain, Italy and the United States supplied samples that represented acute and convalescent COVID-19.

This CDR3 has 16 residues. V lost 3 bases and J lost 6; bases outside the gene matches: 9. CDR1 and CDR2 from the germline V gene are KGHSH and LQKENI. Clones were sequenced by immunoSEQ multiplex PCR, and TCRdb holds only the in-frame ones, with some missing. Altogether around 460,000 clones are present, roughly 90% being singletons, with the ten largest covering approximately 0.92%. This clone was detected a few times. What was sequenced was peripheral blood. The J gene is TRBJ2-1, the V gene TRBV18; TRBD2 matches 9 bases. This TCR derives from a man aged 18 to 29 with COVID-19, enrolled during active disease. CDR3 protein: CASSPLSGGRSNEQFF. CDR3 bases: TGTGCCAGCTCACCTCTCAGCGGGGGGCGATCCAATGAGCAGTTCTTC.